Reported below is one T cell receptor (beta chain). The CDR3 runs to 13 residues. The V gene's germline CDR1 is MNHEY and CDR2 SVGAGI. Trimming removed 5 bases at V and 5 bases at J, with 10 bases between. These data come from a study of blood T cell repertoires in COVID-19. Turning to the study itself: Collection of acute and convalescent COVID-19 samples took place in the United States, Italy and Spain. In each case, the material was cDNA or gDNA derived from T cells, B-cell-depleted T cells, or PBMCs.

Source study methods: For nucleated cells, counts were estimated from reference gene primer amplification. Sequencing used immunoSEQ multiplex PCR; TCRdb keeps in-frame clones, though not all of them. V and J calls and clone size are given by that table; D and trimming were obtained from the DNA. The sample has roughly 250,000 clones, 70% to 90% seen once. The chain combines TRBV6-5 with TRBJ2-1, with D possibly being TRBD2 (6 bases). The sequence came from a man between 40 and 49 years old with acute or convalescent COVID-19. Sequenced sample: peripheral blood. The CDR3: CASSREDHNEQFF. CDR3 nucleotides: TGTGCCAGCAGTAGGGAGGACCACAATGAGCAGTTCTTC.